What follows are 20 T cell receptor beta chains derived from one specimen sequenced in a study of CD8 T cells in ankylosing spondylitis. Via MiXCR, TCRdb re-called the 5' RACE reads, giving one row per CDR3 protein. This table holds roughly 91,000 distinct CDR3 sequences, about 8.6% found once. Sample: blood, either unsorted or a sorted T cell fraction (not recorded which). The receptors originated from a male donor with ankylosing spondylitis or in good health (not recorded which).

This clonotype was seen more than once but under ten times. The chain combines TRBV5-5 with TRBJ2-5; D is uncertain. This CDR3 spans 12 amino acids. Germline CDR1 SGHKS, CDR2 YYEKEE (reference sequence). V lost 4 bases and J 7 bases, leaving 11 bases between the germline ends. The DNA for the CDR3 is TGTGCCAGCAGCCCCCCCCCGGGGACCCAGTACTTC. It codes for CASSPPPGTQYF. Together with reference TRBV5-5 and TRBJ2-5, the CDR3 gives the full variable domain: DAGVTQSPTHLIKTRGQQVTLRCSPISGHKSVSWYQQVLGQGPQFIFQYYEKEERGRGNFPDRFSARQFPNYSSELNVNALLLGDSALYLCASSPPPGTQYFGPGTRLLVL.

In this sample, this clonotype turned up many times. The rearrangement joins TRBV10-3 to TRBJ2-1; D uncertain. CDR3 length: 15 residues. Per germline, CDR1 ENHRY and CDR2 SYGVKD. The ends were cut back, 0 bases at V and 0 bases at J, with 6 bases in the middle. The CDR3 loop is CAISESQSSYNEQFF. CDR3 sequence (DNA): TGTGCCATCAGTGAGTCCCAGAGCTCCTACAATGAGCAGTTCTTC.

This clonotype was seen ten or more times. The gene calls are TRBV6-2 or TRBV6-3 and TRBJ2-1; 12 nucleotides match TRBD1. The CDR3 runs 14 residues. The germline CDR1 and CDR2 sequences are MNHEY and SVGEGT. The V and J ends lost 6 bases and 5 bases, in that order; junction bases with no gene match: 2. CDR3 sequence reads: CASRGTGGHNEQFF. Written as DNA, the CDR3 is TGTGCCAGCAGGGGGACAGGGGGCCACAATGAGCAGTTCTTC.

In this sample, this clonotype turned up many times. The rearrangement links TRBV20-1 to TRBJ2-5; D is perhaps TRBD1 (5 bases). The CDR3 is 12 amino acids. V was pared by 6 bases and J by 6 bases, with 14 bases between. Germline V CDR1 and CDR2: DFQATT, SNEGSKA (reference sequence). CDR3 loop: CSARGPRQTQYF. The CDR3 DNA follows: TGCAGTGCAAGGGGCCCGCGGCAGACCCAGTACTTC.

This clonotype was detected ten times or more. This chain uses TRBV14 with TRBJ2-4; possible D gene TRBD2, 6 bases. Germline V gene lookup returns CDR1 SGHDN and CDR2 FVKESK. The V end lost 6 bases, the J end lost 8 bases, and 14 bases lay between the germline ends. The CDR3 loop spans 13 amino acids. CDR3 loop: CASRGSGGYIQYF. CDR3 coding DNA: TGTGCCAGCAGAGGATCCGGGGGTTACATTCAGTACTTC.

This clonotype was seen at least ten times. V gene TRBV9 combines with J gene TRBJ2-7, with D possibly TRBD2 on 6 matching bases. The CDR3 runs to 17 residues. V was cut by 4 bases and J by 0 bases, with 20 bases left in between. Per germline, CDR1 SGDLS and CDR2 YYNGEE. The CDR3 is CASSPDFAGSSSYEQYF. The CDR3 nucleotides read TGTGCCAGCAGCCCCGACTTTGCGGGATCCAGCTCCTACGAGCAGTACTTC.

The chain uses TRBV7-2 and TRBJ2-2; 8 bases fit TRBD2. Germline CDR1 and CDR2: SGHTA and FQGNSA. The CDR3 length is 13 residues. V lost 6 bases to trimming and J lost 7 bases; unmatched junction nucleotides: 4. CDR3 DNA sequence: TGTGCCAGCAGGGCGGGAGGAGACGGGGAGCTGTTTTTT. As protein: CASRAGGDGELFF.

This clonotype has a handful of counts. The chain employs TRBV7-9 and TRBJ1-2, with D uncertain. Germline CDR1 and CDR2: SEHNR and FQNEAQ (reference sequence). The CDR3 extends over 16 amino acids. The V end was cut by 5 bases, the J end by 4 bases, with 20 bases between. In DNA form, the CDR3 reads TGTGCCAGCAGCCCCGGGGTTGGCCTCTCGTCCTATGGCTACACCTTC. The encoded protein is CASSPGVGLSSYGYTF.

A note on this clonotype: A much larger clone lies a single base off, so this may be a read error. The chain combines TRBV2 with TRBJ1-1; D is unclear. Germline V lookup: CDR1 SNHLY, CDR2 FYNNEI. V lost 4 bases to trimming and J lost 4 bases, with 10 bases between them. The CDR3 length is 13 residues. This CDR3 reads CASSASESTEAFF. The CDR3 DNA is TGTGCCAGCAGTGCCTCTGAGAGCACTGAAGCTTTCTTT.

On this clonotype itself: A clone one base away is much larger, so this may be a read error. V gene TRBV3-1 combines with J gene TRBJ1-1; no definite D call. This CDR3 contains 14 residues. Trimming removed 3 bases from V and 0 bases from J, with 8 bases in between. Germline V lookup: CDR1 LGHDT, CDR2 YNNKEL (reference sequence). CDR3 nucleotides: TGTGCCAGCAGCCAGCACAGCTTGAACACTGAAGCTTTCTTT. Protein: CASSQHSLNTEAFF.

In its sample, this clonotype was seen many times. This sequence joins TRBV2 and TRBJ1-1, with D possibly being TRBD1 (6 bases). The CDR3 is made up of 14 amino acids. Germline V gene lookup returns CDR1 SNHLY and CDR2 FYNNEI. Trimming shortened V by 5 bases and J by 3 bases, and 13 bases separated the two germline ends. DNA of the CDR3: TGTGCCAGCAGTACCCAGGGGACTGACACTGAAGCTTTCTTT. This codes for CASSTQGTDTEAFF.

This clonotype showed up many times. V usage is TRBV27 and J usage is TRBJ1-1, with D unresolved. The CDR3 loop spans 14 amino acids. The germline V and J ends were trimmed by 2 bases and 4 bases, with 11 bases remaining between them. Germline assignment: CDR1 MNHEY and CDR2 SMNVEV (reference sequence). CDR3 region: CASSLGGSSTEAFF. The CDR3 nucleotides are TGTGCCAGCAGTTTAGGAGGGTCGAGCACTGAAGCTTTCTTT.

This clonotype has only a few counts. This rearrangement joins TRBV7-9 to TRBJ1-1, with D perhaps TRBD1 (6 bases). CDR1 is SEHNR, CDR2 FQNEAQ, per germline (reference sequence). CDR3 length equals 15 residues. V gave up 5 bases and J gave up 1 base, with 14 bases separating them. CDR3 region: CASSSVRGKNTEAFF. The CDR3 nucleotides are TGTGCCAGCAGCAGTGTAAGGGGGAAGAACACTGAAGCTTTCTTT.

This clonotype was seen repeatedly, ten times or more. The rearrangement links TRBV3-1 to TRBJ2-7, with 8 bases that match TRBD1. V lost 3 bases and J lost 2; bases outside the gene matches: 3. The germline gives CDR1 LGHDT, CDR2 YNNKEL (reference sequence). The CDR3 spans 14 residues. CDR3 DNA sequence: TGTGCCAGCAGCCACAGGGACAGGACCTACGAGCAGTACTTC. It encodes CASSHRDRTYEQYF.

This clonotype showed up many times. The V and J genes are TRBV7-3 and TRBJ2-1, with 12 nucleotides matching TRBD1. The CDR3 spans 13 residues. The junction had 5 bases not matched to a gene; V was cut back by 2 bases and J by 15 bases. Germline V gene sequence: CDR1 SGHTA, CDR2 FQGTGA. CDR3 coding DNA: TGTGCCAGCAGCTTAGGGACAGGGGGCTCACGGTTCTTC. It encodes CASSLGTGGSRFF.

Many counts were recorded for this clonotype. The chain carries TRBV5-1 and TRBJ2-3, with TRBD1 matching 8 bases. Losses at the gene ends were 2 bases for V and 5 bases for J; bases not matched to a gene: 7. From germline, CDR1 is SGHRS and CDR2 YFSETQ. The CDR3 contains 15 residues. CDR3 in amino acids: CASSLRTGPEDTQYF. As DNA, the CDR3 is TGCGCCAGCAGCTTAAGGACAGGGCCCGAAGATACGCAGTATTTT.

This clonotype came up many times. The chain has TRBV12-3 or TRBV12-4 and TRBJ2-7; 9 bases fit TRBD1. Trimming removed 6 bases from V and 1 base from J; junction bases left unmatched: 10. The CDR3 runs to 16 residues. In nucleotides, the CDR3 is TGTGCCAGCAGAGATACCGGGACAGGGTCTTCCTACGAGCAGTACTTC. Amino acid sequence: CASRDTGTGSSYEQYF.

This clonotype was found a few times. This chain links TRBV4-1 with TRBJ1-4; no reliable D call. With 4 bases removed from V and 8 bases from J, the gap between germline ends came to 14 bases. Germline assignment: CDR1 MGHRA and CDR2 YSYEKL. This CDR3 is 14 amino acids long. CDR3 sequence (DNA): TGCGCCAGCAGCCCCACAGAGGGATCGGAAAAACTGTTTTTT. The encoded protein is CASSPTEGSEKLFF.

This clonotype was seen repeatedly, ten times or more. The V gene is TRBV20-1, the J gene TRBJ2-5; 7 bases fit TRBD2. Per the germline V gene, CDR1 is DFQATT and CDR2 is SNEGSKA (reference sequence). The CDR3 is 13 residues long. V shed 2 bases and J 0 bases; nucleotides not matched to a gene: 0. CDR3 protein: CSARTSDQETQYF. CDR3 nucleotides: TGCAGTGCTAGAACTAGCGACCAAGAGACCCAGTACTTC.

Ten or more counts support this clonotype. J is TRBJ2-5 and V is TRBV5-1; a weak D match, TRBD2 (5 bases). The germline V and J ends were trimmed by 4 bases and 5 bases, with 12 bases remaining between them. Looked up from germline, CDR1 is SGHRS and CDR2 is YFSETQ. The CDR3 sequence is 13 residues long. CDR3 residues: CASSPERVETQYF. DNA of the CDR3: TGCGCCAGCAGCCCCGAGAGGGTTGAGACCCAGTACTTC.